Described below is a single T cell receptor (beta chain) sequence and its context. Its antigen is undetermined. The data stem from a study of T cells in Graves' hyperthyroidism and ophthalmopathy. The CDR3 loop spans 15 amino acids. Germline V gene lookup returns CDR1 SEHNR and CDR2 FQNEAQ (reference sequence). V lost 6 bases, J lost 3 bases, and 4 bases stayed unmatched. Lactation, pregnancy, other autoimmune disease or uncontrolled infection led to exclusion of patients. Isolation of PBMCs was performed on about 10 ml fresh peripheral blood. Amplification targeted TCR beta CDR3 regions from RNA transcripts. When the TCR CDR3 underwent first-round RT-PCR, the HTBI primer set was used. TCRdb independently ran MiXCR on the multiplex PCR reads; one entry per CDR3 protein. Of about 500,000 distinct CDR3 sequences detected, approximately 16% appear once; the ten largest clones hold over 25%. The study, taken as a whole, reports: Peripheral blood also featured most of the thyroid clonotypes expanded above 0.001.

The sequenced sample was blood. The chain employs TRBV7-9 and TRBJ2-3; 12 positions agree with TRBD2. This clonotype originated in a woman under 40 with Graves' ophthalmopathy. The CDR3, as DNA: TGTGCCAGCAGGAGACTAGCGGGAGCGACAGATACGCAGTATTTT. It translates to CASRRLAGATDTQYF.